Given below is one TCR beta chain in context. Its antigen is not known. The investigators split CD4+ cells into a CD45RA+ naive subset and a CD45RA-negative memory subset. CDR3 length: 11 amino acids. Germline assignment: CDR1 MNHGY and CDR2 SAAAGT. This sample is drawn from a study of shared clonotypes between healthy human individuals. The table came from immunoSEQ multiplex PCR; TCRdb's copy has only in-frame clones and leaves some out. This sample has about 1.1 million clones, with roughly 80% found just once. Findings and caveats of the study: Among non-shared clonotypes, generation probabilities were lower than among those shared by all four donors. Naive subsets usually exceeded memory subsets in estimated richness.

This receptor was taken from a young man in good health. Some clones in this sample may be carry-over from other donors' samples. The gene calls are TRBV6-8 and TRBJ1-1; D might be TRBD1 (6 bases). The sequencing sample was made of memory CD4+ T cells from PBMCs. The subset denotes: CD45RA-negative fraction. CDR3 in DNA: TGTGTCACAGGGAAGAACACTGAAGCTTTCTTT. Translation gives CVTGKNTEAFF.